This passage covers 2 T cell receptor beta chains from one sample sequenced in a study of blood T cell repertoires in COVID-19 (TCRdb year 2020). The library was prepared using the immunoSEQ multiplex PCR assay. TCRdb provides this immuneACCESS table in a form limited to in-frame rearrangements. Some clones are lacking; in checked studies, under half of them reflect an unresolved V gene, and why the rest are absent is not known. The sample table holds 28,000 or so clones, of which 85% to 90% were seen once. The ten largest clones add up to approximately 7.6% of the sample. Sequencing used peripheral blood. The receptors shown here come from a human donor in a cohort sampled during active COVID-19.

The chain combines TRBV5-1 with TRBJ2-1; TRBD2 aligns across 11 bases. Germline V gene data show CDR1 as SGHRS and CDR2 as YFSETQ. This CDR3 spans 15 amino acids. Unmatched junction bases numbered 3, after V lost 4 bases and J lost 3 bases. This chain's CDR3 is CASSILAGDYNEQFF. CDR3 DNA: TGCGCCAGCAGCATACTAGCGGGAGACTACAATGAGCAGTTCTTC.

V gene TRBV7-8 combines with J gene TRBJ1-5; 7 bases map to TRBD1. CDR3 size: 17 residues. CDR1 is SGHVS, CDR2 FQNEAQ, per germline. V lost 5 bases and J lost 2; bases outside the gene matches: 12. CDR3 sequence (DNA): TGTGCCAGCAGCGAAAGACAGGGAAGGGGTGGCAATCAGCCCCAGCATTTT. Amino acids: CASSERQGRGGNQPQHF.